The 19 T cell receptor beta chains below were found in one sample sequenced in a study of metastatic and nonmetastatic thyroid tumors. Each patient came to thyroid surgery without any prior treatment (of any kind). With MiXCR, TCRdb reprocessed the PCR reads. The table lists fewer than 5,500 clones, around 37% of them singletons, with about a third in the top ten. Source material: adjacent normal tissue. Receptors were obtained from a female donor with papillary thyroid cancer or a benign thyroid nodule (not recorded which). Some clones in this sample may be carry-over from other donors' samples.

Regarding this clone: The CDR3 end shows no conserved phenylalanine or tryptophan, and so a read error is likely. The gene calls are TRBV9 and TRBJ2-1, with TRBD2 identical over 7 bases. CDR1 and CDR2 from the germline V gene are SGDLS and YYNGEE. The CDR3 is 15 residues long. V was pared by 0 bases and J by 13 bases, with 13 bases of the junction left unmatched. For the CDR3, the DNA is TGTGCCAGCAGCGTAGGCGGGAGACTCTACAATTATCAGTTCCTC. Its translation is CASSVGGRLYNYQFL.

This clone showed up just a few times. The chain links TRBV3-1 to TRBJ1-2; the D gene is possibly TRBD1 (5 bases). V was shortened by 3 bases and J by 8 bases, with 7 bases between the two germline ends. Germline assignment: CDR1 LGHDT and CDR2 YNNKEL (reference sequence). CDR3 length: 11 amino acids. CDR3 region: CASSHGGGYTF. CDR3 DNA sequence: TGTGCCAGCAGCCACGGGGGAGGCTACACCTTC.

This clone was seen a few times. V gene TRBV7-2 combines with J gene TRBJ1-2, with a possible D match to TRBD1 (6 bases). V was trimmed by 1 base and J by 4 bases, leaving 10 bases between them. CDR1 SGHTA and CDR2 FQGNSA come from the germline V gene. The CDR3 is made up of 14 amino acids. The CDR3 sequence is CASSLDRDGYGYTF. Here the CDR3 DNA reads TGTGCCAGCAGCTTAGACAGGGACGGCTATGGCTACACCTTC.

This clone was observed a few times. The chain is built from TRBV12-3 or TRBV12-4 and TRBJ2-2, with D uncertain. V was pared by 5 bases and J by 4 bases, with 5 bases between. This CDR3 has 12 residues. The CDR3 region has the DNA TGTGCCAGCAGTCGACCCACCGGGGAGCTGTTTTTT. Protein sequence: CASSRPTGELFF.

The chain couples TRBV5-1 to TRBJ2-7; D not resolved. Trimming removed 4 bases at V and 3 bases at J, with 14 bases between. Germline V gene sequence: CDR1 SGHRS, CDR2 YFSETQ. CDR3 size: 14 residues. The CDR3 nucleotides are TGCGCCAGCAGCCCACAGCCCCCTGGCTACGAGCAGTACTTC. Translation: CASSPQPPGYEQYF.

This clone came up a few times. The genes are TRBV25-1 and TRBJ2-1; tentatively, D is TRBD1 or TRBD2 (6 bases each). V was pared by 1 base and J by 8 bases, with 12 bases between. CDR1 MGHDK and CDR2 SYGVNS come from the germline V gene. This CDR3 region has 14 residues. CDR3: CASSEWGAGDEQFF. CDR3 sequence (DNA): TGTGCCAGCAGTGAATGGGGGGCCGGGGATGAGCAGTTCTTC.

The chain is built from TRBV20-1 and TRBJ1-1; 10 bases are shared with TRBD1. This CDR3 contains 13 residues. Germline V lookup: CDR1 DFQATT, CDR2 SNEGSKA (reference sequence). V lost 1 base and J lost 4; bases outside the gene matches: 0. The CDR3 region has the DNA TGCAGTGCTAGAGGGGACAGGGGCACTGAAGCTTTCTTT. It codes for CSARGDRGTEAFF.

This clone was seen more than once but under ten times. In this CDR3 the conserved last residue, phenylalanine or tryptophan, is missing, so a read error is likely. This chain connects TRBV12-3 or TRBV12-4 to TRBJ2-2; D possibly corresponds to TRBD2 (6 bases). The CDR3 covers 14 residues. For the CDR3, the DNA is TGTGCCAGCAGTCCTCAATCCTACACCGGGGGGCTGTTTCTT. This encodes CASSPQSYTGGLFL.

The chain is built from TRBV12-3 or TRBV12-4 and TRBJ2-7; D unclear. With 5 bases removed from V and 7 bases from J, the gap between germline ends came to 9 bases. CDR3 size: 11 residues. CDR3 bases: TGTGCCAGCAGTCCGACTCGGGAGCAGTACTTC. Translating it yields CASSPTREQYF.

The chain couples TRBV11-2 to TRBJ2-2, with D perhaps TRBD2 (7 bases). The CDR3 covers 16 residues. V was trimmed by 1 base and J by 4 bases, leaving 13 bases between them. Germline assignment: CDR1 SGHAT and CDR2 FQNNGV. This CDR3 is CASSLVGGPVTGELFF. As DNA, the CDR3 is TGTGCCAGCAGCTTAGTGGGGGGGCCAGTCACCGGGGAGCTGTTTTTT.

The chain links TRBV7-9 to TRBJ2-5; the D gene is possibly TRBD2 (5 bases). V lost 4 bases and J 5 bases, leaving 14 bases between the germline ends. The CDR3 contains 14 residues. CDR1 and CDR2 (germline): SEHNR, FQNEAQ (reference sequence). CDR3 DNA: TGTGCCAGCAGCTCCCCCGGCGGGTGGGAGACCCAGTACTTC. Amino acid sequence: CASSSPGGWETQYF.

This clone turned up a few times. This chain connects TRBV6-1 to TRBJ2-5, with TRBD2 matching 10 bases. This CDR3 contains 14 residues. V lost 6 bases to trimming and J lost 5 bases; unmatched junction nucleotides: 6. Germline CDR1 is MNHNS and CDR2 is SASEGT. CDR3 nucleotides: TGTGCCAGCAGCCCTAGCGGGAGACCCGAGACCCAGTACTTC. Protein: CASSPSGRPETQYF.

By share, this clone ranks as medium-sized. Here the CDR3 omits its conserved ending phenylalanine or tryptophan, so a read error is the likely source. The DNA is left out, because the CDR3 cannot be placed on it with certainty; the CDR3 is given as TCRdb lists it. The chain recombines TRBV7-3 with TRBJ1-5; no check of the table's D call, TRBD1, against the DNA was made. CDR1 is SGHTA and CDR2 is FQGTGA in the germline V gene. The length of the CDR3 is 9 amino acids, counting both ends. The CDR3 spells CASSPGQTS.

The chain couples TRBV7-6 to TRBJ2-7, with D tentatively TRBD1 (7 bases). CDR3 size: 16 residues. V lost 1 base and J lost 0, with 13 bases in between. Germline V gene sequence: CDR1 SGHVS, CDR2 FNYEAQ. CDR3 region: CASSLDSGGSSYEQYF. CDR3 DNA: TGTGCCAGCAGCTTAGACTCAGGGGGGAGCTCCTACGAGCAGTACTTC.

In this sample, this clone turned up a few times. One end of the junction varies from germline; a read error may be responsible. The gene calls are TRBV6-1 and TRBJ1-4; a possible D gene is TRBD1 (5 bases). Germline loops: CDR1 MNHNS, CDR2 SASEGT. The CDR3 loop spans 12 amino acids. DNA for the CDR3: TGTGCCAGCAGGGGGCCGGAGAAAAAACTCTTTTTT. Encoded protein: CASRGPEKKLFF.

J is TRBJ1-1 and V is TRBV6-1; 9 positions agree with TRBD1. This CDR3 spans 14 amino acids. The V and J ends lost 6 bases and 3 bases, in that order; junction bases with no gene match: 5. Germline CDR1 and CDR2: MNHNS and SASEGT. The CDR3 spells CASSSQGADTEAFF. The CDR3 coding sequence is TGTGCCAGCAGCTCACAGGGGGCTGACACTGAAGCTTTCTTT.

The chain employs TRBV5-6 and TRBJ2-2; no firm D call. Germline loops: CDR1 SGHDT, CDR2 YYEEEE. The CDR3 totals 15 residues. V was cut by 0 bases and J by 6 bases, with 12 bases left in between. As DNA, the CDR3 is TGTGCCAGCAGCTTGGTTGGACCCCGCCCCGGGGAGCTGTTTTTT. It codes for CASSLVGPRPGELFF.

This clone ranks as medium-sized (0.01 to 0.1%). DNA of the CDR3: TGTGCCTGGACCCAGGACAGGGCCACCGGGGAGCTGTTTTTT. It yields the protein CAWTQDRATGELFF. The chain has TRBV30 and TRBJ2-2; 8 nucleotides line up with TRBD1. V lost 4 bases to trimming and J lost 4 bases; unmatched junction nucleotides: 5. CDR1 and CDR2 from the germline V gene are GTSNPN and SVGIG (reference sequence). The CDR3 contains 14 residues.

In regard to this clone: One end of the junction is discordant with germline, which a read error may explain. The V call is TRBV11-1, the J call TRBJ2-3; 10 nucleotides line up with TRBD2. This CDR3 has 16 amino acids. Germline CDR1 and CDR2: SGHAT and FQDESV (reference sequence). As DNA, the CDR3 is TGTGCCAGCAGCCCCGGTGGGTCTAGCGGGAGTTATACGCTGTATTTT. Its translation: CASSPGGSSGSYTLYF.